Described below is a single T cell receptor beta chain sequence and its context. The antigen is not known. A junction end diverges from the germline sequence, so it may reflect a read error. The gene names given are mouse names. The sequence runs out 1 residue before the end of the CDR3; the remainder is reconstructed from the germline J gene. Libraries were prepared by immunoSEQ multiplex PCR; TCRdb keeps only in-frame clonotypes and omits some of them. Of around 50,000 clones in the sample, around 72% were seen once. The data were taken from a study of tissue T cells after allogeneic stem cell transplantation. Germline V CDR1 and CDR2: GKSSPN, SITVG. CDR3 length: 13 amino acids. The study's findings and limits: Motif-based clustering found tissue-specific repertoire signatures shared across patients, though few clones were shared. TCR repertoires tracked anatomic similarity, regardless of disease or transplant status. Which tissue TCRs were alloreactive or antigen-specific was not determined. Some clones might be persisting host cells. The patient cohort was small and clinically heterogeneous, with limited sampling depth.

The genes are TRBV31 and TRBJ2-2; D possibly matches TRBD1 or TRBD2 (5 bases each). The source of this sequence is a pool of C57BL/6 mice in good health. The sample consisted of sorted cells pooled from one or two spleens. The CDR3 bases that were read are TGTGCCTGGAGTGGGGGAACCACCGAGCAGCTCTAC. This gives the protein CAWSGGTTEQLY. From start to end, the CDR3 is CAWSGGTTEQLYF.